These T cell receptor beta chains were read from a single sample in a study of blood T cell repertoires in COVID-19. TCRdb's copy holds only in-frame clones and misses some; the assay was immunoSEQ multiplex PCR. The sample consists of about 340,000 clones, 92% of them appearing once. The specimen sequenced was PBMCs or T cells enriched from blood (not recorded which). The receptor source for this set is a woman under 40 who had recovered from COVID-19. CDR3s include the opening cysteine and the closing phenylalanine or tryptophan. The order of the fields is CDR3 protein, V gene.

cdr3_aa: CASREQGTGGFYEQFF; v_call: TRBV27
cdr3_aa: CASSFGLAGAETQYF; v_call: TRBV7-2
cdr3_aa: CASRREGVTYEQYF; v_call: TRBV7-9
cdr3_aa: CASSPPSGTSYSEQFF; v_call: TRBV4-2
cdr3_aa: CASRLGQGVRASNQPQHF; v_call: TRBV19
cdr3_aa: CASRQDGSYNSPLHF; v_call: TRBV5-1
cdr3_aa: CASSDGQGLDTIYF; v_call: TRBV5-1
cdr3_aa: CASSTPPEAFF; v_call: TRBV6-5
cdr3_aa: CASSFGHPNTEAFF; v_call: TRBV7-2
cdr3_aa: CASSGPTGEVKGYTF; v_call: TRBV7-9
cdr3_aa: CASSLTRSGMQYNEQFF; v_call: TRBV7-3
cdr3_aa: CASSQDGSESYEQYF; v_call: TRBV4-1
cdr3_aa: CASSQDNSLTDTQYF; v_call: TRBV3-1/TRBV3-2
cdr3_aa: CASSPPAGTEAFF; v_call: TRBV18
cdr3_aa: CASRKQDNYGYTF; v_call: TRBV5-6